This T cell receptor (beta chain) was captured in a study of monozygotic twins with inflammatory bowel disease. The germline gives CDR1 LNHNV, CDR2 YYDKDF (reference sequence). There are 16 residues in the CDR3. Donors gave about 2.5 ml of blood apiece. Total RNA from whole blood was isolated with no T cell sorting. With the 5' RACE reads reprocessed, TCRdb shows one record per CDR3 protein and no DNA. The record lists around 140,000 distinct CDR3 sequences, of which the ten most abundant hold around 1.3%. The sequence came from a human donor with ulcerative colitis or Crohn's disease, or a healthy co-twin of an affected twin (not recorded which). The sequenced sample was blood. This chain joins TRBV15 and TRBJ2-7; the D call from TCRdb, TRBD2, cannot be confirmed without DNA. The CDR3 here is CATSRSQLASTYEQYF.